This entry lists 18 T cell receptor beta chains sequenced from one sample in a study of T-cell memory formation after mild COVID-19. TCRdb ran MiXCR on the 5' RACE reads and lists one entry per CDR3 protein. Here the sample spans approximately 290,000 distinct CDR3 sequences, around 15% being singletons. The source material was PBMCs or a T cell subset sorted from them (not recorded which). These receptors all come from a man between 18 and 29 years old who had mild COVID-19 (a few samples of this study predate the infection). Cell type and time point are not known.

This clonotype has more than one count but fewer than ten. The chain recombines TRBV4-1 with TRBJ2-1; perhaps D is TRBD1 or TRBD2 (5 bases each). The CDR3 consists of 14 residues. Trimming removed 5 bases at V and 4 bases at J, with 12 bases between. From germline, CDR1 is MGHRA and CDR2 YSYEKL. The CDR3 is CASSSGTVYNEQFF. CDR3 nucleotide sequence: TGCGCCAGCAGCTCGGGGACCGTATACAATGAGCAGTTCTTC.

V is TRBV5-4 and J is TRBJ2-7; 12 bases line up with TRBD2. CDR1 SGHNT and CDR2 YYREEE come from the germline V gene (reference sequence). This CDR3 region has 16 residues. V was pared by 4 bases and J by 5 bases, with 10 bases of the junction left unmatched. CDR3 DNA sequence: TGTGCCAGCAGCCAACTAGCGGGGGGTTGGAGACACGAGCAGTACTTC. This encodes CASSQLAGGWRHEQYF.

The chain has TRBV6-5 and TRBJ1-5; 7 bases fit TRBD1. Germline trimming cut 6 bases from V and 6 bases from J; bases unmatched to any gene: 11. This CDR3 is 15 amino acids long. Per the germline V gene, CDR1 is MNHEY and CDR2 is SVGAGI. The CDR3 loop is CASRDGQAGSQPQHF. The CDR3 DNA reads as TGTGCCAGCAGAGACGGACAGGCGGGGAGTCAGCCCCAGCATTTT.

This clonotype was recorded a few times. This CDR3 reads CASRGQIEAFF. CDR3 in DNA: TGTGCCAGCAGGGGACAGATTGAAGCTTTCTTT. The chain employs TRBV2 and TRBJ1-1, with TRBD1 matching 7 bases. The trim removed 6 bases at V and 7 bases at J, leaving 2 bases unmatched. Germline assignment: CDR1 SNHLY and CDR2 FYNNEI. The CDR3 is 11 amino acids.

The table lists this clonotype with a few counts. This sequence joins TRBV11-2 and TRBJ1-5; the D is unclear. The length of the CDR3 is 14 residues. Germline CDR1 SGHAT, CDR2 FQNNGV. V lost 2 bases and J 2 bases, leaving 7 bases between the germline ends. CDR3: CASSLTEGNQPQHF. The DNA of the CDR3 is TGTGCCAGCAGCTTAACCGAGGGCAATCAGCCCCAGCATTTT.

This chain joins TRBV11-1 and TRBJ2-7; possibly TRBD1 for D (5 bases). Germline V gives CDR1 SGHAT, CDR2 FQDESV (reference sequence). The CDR3 loop spans 13 amino acids. V shed 3 bases and J shed 4 bases, with 10 bases lying between them. The CDR3 coding sequence is TGTGCCAGCAGCTTCCAGGGTGGGTACGAGCAGTACGTC. It is translated as CASSFQGGYEQYV.

The chain couples TRBV7-3 to TRBJ1-1; TRBD1 matches 8 bases. The CDR3 spans 13 residues. The ends lost 6 bases at V and 3 bases at J; junction bases unmatched: 3. CDR1 is SGHTA and CDR2 is FQGTGA in the germline V gene. CDR3 DNA: TGTGCCAGCAGGGAACAGGGGGACACTGAAGCTTTCTTT. Translating gives CASREQGDTEAFF.

This clonotype appeared many times. The gene calls are TRBV20-1 and TRBJ1-4; no clear D. Germline V gene sequence: CDR1 DFQATT, CDR2 SNEGSKA (reference sequence). The CDR3 has 14 residues. V was pared by 4 bases and J by 7 bases, with 16 bases between. The CDR3 nucleotides read TGCAGTGCTACACTACATGCCGGTGGTGAAAAACTGTTTTTT. This encodes CSATLHAGGEKLFF.

The gene calls are TRBV9 and TRBJ1-5, with D maybe TRBD1 (5 bases). The CDR3 covers 15 residues. Germline V lookup: CDR1 SGDLS, CDR2 YYNGEE. V was cut by 0 bases and J by 0 bases, with 7 bases left in between. In DNA, the CDR3 is TGTGCCAGCAGCGTAGGCACAGGTAGCAATCAGCCCCAGCATTTT. Translated: CASSVGTGSNQPQHF.

This clonotype was seen repeatedly, ten times or more. The chain employs TRBV7-9 and TRBJ1-1; D remains unclear. The V end lost 5 bases, the J end lost 6 bases, and 7 bases lay between the germline ends. Germline V lookup: CDR1 SEHNR, CDR2 FQNEAQ (reference sequence). This CDR3 spans 11 amino acids. In nucleotides, the CDR3 is TGTGCCAGCAGCCCCTGGGCTGAAGCTTTCTTT. It codes for CASSPWAEAFF.

A few counts support this clonotype. The V and J genes are TRBV5-1 and TRBJ2-7; D unresolved. V shed 0 bases and J shed 2 bases, with 9 bases lying between them. The CDR3 covers 14 residues. CDR1 SGHRS and CDR2 YFSETQ come from the germline V gene. CDR3 bases: TGCGCCAGCAGCTTGGCCGGTAATACCTACGAGCAGTACTTC. This codes for CASSLAGNTYEQYF.

This clonotype turned up a few times. The gene calls are TRBV7-2 and TRBJ2-5, with D hard to call. From germline, CDR1 is SGHTA and CDR2 FQGNSA. Trimming shortened V by 8 bases and J by 2 bases, and 12 bases separated the two germline ends. The length of the CDR3 is 13 residues. The CDR3 coding sequence is TGTGCCAGCGCCCGAGATAAACAAGAGACCCAGTACTTC. As protein: CASARDKQETQYF.

This clonotype occurred a few times. The chain is built from TRBV5-1 and TRBJ2-1, with D possibly matching TRBD1 (5 bases). This CDR3 is 15 amino acids long. CDR1 and CDR2 (germline): SGHRS, YFSETQ. Trimming stripped 3 bases from V and 9 bases from J, with 19 bases between. This CDR3 reads CASSSPQENRIEQFF. CDR3 sequence (DNA): TGCGCCAGCAGCTCGCCACAGGAGAATCGTATTGAGCAGTTCTTC.

This chain links TRBV6-2 or TRBV6-3 with TRBJ2-2; 7 bases align to TRBD2. CDR1 is MNHEY and CDR2 is SVGEGT in the germline V gene. V shed 9 bases, J shed 0 bases, and the junction held 19 bases outside the gene matches. The CDR3 is made up of 19 amino acids. The CDR3 protein is CARFGHAGRDGTNTGELFF. The CDR3 DNA sequence: TGTGCCAGATTTGGACACGCGGGGAGGGACGGAACGAACACCGGGGAGCTGTTTTTT.

This rearrangement joins TRBV4-1 to TRBJ1-1, with D possibly being TRBD1 (6 bases). Trimming stripped 4 bases from V and 2 bases from J, with 17 bases between. In germline, CDR1 is MGHRA, CDR2 YSYEKL. The CDR3 length is 16 residues. As DNA, the CDR3 is TGCGCCAGCAGCCCGAGGGGGGAGCCCACCAACACTGAAGCTTTCTTT. Its translation: CASSPRGEPTNTEAFF.

The chain couples TRBV11-2 to TRBJ2-5; no clear D gene. Germline CDR1 is SGHAT and CDR2 is FQNNGV. Trimming removed 4 bases at V and 5 bases at J, with 20 bases between. This CDR3 spans 16 amino acids. Written as DNA, the CDR3 is TGTGCCAGCAGCTCCAAACGGACGGGCCGATGGGAGACCCAGTACTTC. Residues: CASSSKRTGRWETQYF.

The J gene is TRBJ2-7, the V gene TRBV12-3 or TRBV12-4; 9 nucleotides align to TRBD1. This CDR3 is 14 amino acids long. V was clipped by 7 bases and J by 4 bases; unmatched bases: 8. CDR3: CASTSGQGRYEQYF. The DNA of the CDR3 is TGTGCCAGCACCTCTGGACAGGGGCGGTACGAGCAGTACTTC.

The chain links TRBV5-1 to TRBJ2-2, with 7 nucleotides matching TRBD1. The V gene's germline CDR1 is SGHRS and CDR2 YFSETQ. The CDR3 has 16 amino acids. The V gene end was trimmed by 3 bases and the J gene end by 0 bases; junction bases not matched to a gene: 5. The CDR3 reads CASSSTGFANTGELFF. The CDR3 nucleotides read TGCGCCAGCAGCTCGACAGGGTTCGCGAACACCGGGGAGCTGTTTTTT.